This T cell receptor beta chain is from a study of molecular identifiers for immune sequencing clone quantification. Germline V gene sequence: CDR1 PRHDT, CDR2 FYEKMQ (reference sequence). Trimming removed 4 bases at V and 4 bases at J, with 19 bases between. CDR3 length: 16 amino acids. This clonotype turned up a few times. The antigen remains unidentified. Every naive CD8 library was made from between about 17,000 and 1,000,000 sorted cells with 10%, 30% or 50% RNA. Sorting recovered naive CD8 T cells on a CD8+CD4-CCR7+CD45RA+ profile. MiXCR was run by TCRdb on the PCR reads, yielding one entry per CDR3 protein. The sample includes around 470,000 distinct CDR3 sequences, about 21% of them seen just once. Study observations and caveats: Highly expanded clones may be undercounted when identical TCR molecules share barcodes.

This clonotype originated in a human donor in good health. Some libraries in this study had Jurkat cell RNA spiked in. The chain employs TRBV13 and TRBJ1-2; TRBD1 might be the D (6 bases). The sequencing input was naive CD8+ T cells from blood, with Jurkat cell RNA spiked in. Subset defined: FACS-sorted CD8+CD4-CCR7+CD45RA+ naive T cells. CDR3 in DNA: TGTGCCAGCAGCTCAAACCCCGGGACACCGAGCTATGGCTACACCTTC. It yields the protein CASSSNPGTPSYGYTF.